What follows are 16 T cell receptor beta chains derived from one specimen sequenced in a study of vaccination and CD4 T cells after COVID-19 (dated by TCRdb to between 2021 and 2022). The treatment or condition label here, explained by the study, means: approximately nine-day PBMC culture with coronavirus spike peptide pools or control peptides (ViraFEST assay). The antigens for these receptors are not known. Libraries came from PCR. The sample was run on an Illumina iSeq 100. DNA from cultured CD4+ T cells underwent TCR sequencing with the Oncomine TCR Beta short-read assay at the Johns Hopkins FTIC core. TCRdb cleaned the public reads at Q25 with fastp, built clones with MiXCR and kept in-frame beta chains. When rows share a CDR3 protein, they turn into one entry using the most common DNA and genes. For this sample there are roughly 10,000 distinct CDR3 sequences; less than 70% appear just once. Around 9% of the sample belongs to the ten largest clones.

The material sequenced was CD4+ T cells from blood, cultured in vitro. The source is a human donor who had recovered from COVID-19.

There are a few counts of this clonotype. The V and J genes are TRBV20-1 and TRBJ2-2, with D possibly matching TRBD2 (5 bases). In germline, CDR1 is DFQATT, CDR2 SNEGSKA (reference sequence). The CDR3 is 14 amino acids. V gave up 3 bases and J gave up 5 bases, with 13 bases separating them. The CDR3 protein is CSASPGPGTGELFF. In DNA form, the CDR3 reads TGCAGTGCTAGCCCAGGCCCGGGAACCGGGGAGCTGTTTTTT.

The chain couples TRBV6-5 to TRBJ1-3, with a weak D call TRBD1 (5 bases). V was cut by 0 bases and J by 0 bases, with 12 bases left in between. Germline V lookup: CDR1 MNHEY, CDR2 SVGAGI. This CDR3 has 17 residues. The CDR3: CASSYSRDDLSGNTIYF. For the CDR3, the DNA is TGTGCCAGCAGTTACTCGAGGGACGACCTCTCTGGAAACACCATATATTTT.

The chain carries TRBV2 and TRBJ2-7; 9 positions agree with TRBD1. After removal of 4 bases from V and 6 bases from J, the junction contained 10 bases not matched to a gene. Germline V lookup: CDR1 SNHLY, CDR2 FYNNEI. This CDR3 is 15 amino acids long. The DNA of the CDR3 is TGTGCCAGCAGTGTTTTGCCGGGACAGGGAGCCGAGCAGTACTTC. As protein: CASSVLPGQGAEQYF.

This chain uses TRBV7-3 with TRBJ1-1; no definite D call. The CDR3 runs to 14 residues. Looked up from germline, CDR1 is SGHTA and CDR2 is FQGTGA. The V gene lost 5 bases and the J gene lost 0 bases, with 10 bases spanning the gap. The DNA of the CDR3 is TGTGCCAGCAGCCTCCAAAAGATGAACACTGAAGCTTTCTTT. The encoded protein is CASSLQKMNTEAFF. Using reference TRBV7-3 and TRBJ1-1 for the parts outside the CDR3, the full variable domain is GAGVSQTPSNKVTEKGKYVELRCDPISGHTALYWYRQSLGQGPEFLIYFQGTGAADDSGLPNDRFFAVRPEGSVSTLKIQRTERGDSAVYLCASSLQKMNTEAFFGQGTRLTVV.

This clonotype was observed a handful of times. This chain joins TRBV19 and TRBJ1-2; D is possibly TRBD1 (6 bases). This CDR3 spans 14 amino acids. The V end was cut by 3 bases, the J end by 6 bases, with 14 bases between. Germline lookup yields CDR1 LNHDA and CDR2 SQIVND (reference sequence). Here the CDR3 DNA reads TGTGCCAGTAGTATTTCGGGACACTACGATGGCTACACCTTC. Encoded protein: CASSISGHYDGYTF.

The rearrangement links TRBV5-1 to TRBJ2-5, with D possibly being TRBD1 (6 bases). Germline CDR1 and CDR2: SGHRS and YFSETQ. CDR3 length equals 16 residues. V gave up 4 bases and J gave up 2 bases, with 18 bases separating them. The CDR3 sequence is CASSRTGNSMQETQYF. In DNA, the CDR3 is TGCGCCAGCAGCCGTACAGGGAACTCGATGCAAGAGACCCAGTACTTC.

This clonotype showed up just a few times. The V and J genes are TRBV6-1 and TRBJ1-1; no clear D. Germline CDR1 is MNHNS and CDR2 is SASEGT. V was trimmed by 4 bases and J by 7 bases, leaving 13 bases between them. CDR3 length: 13 amino acids. The CDR3 DNA sequence: TGTGCCAGCAGTGTAACCGACATTGGTGAAGCTTTCTTT. It is translated as CASSVTDIGEAFF.

The chain combines TRBV7-2 with TRBJ2-3; D is undetermined. CDR1 is SGHTA, CDR2 FQGNSA, per germline. This CDR3 is 11 amino acids long. Trimming shortened V by 5 bases and J by 1 base, and 1 base separated the two germline ends. This CDR3 is CASSRTDTQYF. CDR3 DNA: TGTGCCAGCAGCCGCACAGATACGCAGTATTTT.

The V call is TRBV30, the J call TRBJ2-3, with 7 nucleotides matching TRBD2. The CDR3 covers 15 residues. Trimming at V came to 3 bases and at J to 2 bases, leaving 8 bases not matched to a gene. Germline V gene lookup returns CDR1 GTSNPN and CDR2 SVGIG (reference sequence). Here the CDR3 DNA reads TGTGCCTGGAGGGTGGGGCGGGAGTTCACAGATACGCAGTATTTT. Amino acids: CAWRVGREFTDTQYF.

This clonotype was picked up a small number of times. J is TRBJ1-3 and V is TRBV27; possibly TRBD1 for D (6 bases). The CDR3 loop spans 16 amino acids. The germline V gene has CDR1 MNHEY and CDR2 SMNVEV (reference sequence). Trimming cost V 6 bases and J 0 bases, with 15 bases left between them. CDR3 in DNA: TGTGCCAGCAGGGGAGGCGGACAGTCCTCTGGAAACACCATATATTTT. This gives the protein CASRGGGQSSGNTIYF.

The chain has TRBV19 and TRBJ2-7; TRBD2 is a possible D gene (7 bases). Per the germline V gene, CDR1 is LNHDA and CDR2 is SQIVND (reference sequence). V gave up 4 bases and J gave up 3 bases, with 13 bases separating them. The CDR3 is 14 residues long. The CDR3 loop is CASSKGGAYYEQYF. CDR3 bases: TGTGCCAGTAGTAAGGGGGGGGCCTACTACGAGCAGTACTTC.

This clonotype has only a few counts. The chain joins TRBV6-1 to TRBJ2-5; 7 nucleotides align to TRBD1. The CDR3 has 15 amino acids. With V trimmed by 4 bases and J by 4 bases, 9 bases remained unmatched. Germline V gives CDR1 MNHNS, CDR2 SASEGT. The CDR3: CASSAPGGMRETQYF. The CDR3 bases are TGTGCCAGCAGTGCCCCAGGGGGAATGCGAGAGACCCAGTACTTC.

This CDR3 is CASSFSGNTEAFF. DNA of the CDR3: TGTGCCAGCAGTTTCTCGGGGAACACTGAAGCTTTCTTT. V usage is TRBV12-3 or TRBV12-4 and J usage is TRBJ1-1; no definite D call. V was cut by 3 bases and J by 1 base, with 6 bases left in between. The CDR3 runs 13 residues.

The genes are TRBV6-1 and TRBJ1-2, with D tentatively TRBD1 (6 bases). This CDR3 is built from 14 residues. The V gene lost 5 bases and the J gene lost 4 bases, with 14 bases spanning the gap. Germline loops: CDR1 MNHNS, CDR2 SASEGT. The CDR3 nucleotides read TGTGCCAGCAGTCGCTCCGGGGGCGTCTATGGCTACACCTTC. Translation gives CASSRSGGVYGYTF.

The V gene is TRBV27, the J gene TRBJ2-4, with no clear D. Per germline, CDR1 MNHEY and CDR2 SMNVEV (reference sequence). This CDR3 contains 20 residues. The V and J ends lost 4 bases and 0 bases respectively, with 25 bases between them. CDR3 amino acids: CASSSLSPTLGIQAKNIQYF. CDR3 in DNA: TGTGCCAGCAGTTCCCTTTCCCCGACCCTAGGGATTCAAGCCAAAAACATTCAGTACTTC.

V and J are TRBV2 and TRBJ1-3, with 7 bases aligning to TRBD1. Trimming took 6 bases from V and 2 from J; bases not matched to a gene: 7. Looked up from germline, CDR1 is SNHLY and CDR2 is FYNNEI. CDR3 length: 15 amino acids. The CDR3 reads CASSPDRVAGNTIYF. CDR3 in DNA: TGTGCCAGCAGCCCCGACAGGGTAGCTGGAAACACCATATATTTT. The whole variable domain, remainder taken from reference TRBV2 and TRBJ1-3, is EPEVTQTPSHQVTQMGQEVILRCVPISNHLYFYWYRQILGQKVEFLVSFYNNEISEKSEIFDDQFSVERPDGSNFTLKIRSTKLEDSAMYFCASSPDRVAGNTIYFGEGSWLTVV.